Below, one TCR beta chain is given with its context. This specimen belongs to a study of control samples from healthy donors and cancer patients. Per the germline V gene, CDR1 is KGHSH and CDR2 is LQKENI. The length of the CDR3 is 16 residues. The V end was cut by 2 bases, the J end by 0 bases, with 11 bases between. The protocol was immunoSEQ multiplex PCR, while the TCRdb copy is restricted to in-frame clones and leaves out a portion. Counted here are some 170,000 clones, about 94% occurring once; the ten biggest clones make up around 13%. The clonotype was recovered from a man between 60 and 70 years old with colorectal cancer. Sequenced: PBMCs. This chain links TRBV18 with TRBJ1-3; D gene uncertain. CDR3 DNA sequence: TGTGCCAGCTCACCAGACGGCCGCTCCTCTGGAAACACCATATATTTT. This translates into CASSPDGRSSGNTIYF.